The clone carrying this T cell receptor beta chain has ten or more counts. Its antigen is unknown. Axillary draining lymph nodes of breast cancer patients supplied the node samples. The V gene's germline CDR1 is SGHVT and CDR2 SQSDAQ. Trimming cost V 2 bases and J 1 base; bases outside gene matches: 6. The CDR3 extends over 17 amino acids. This sample is part of a study of breast tumors, draining lymph nodes, adjacent tissues. Study-wide results and caveats: Tumor and nontumor repertoires were significantly more similar in luminal-like than in basal-like breast cancer.

TCRdb reprocessed the multiplex PCR reads via MiXCR and lists one record per CDR3 protein. This table holds 270,000 or so distinct CDR3 sequences, 30% found once. This TCR came from a female donor with breast cancer. Some clones in this sample may be carry-over from other donors' samples. Input material: axillary lymph node tissue. This chain connects TRBV7-4 to TRBJ1-4; 8 bases are a match to TRBD1. The CDR3 loop is CASSLTAGGLTNEKLFF. CDR3 nucleotide sequence: TGTGCCAGCAGCTTAACGGCAGGGGGCTTAACTAATGAAAAACTGTTTTTT.